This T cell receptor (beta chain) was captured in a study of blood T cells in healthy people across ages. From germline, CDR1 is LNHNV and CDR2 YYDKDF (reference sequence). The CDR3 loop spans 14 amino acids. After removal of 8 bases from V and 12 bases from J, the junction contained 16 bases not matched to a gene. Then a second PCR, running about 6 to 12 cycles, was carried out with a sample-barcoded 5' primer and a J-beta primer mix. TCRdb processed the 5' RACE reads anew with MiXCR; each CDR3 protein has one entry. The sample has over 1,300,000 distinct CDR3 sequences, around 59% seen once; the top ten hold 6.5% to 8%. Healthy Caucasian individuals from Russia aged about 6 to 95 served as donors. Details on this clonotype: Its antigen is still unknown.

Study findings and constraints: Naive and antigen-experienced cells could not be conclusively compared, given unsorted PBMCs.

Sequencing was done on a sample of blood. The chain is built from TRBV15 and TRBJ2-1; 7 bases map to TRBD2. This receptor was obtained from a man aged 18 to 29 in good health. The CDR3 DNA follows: TGTGCCACCTCGGCGCAAGAGGTGGGGGGGGTGCAGTTCTTC. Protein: CATSAQEVGGVQFF.